This passage covers 24 T cell receptor beta chains from one sample sequenced in a study of control samples from healthy donors and cancer patients. Profiled with immunoSEQ multiplex PCR; TCRdb holds only in-frame clones, not every one. Among tens of thousands of clones listed, 85% to 90% were seen once. Sequencing used blood. The receptors here all came from a man aged 50-60 years in good health.

The chain couples TRBV5-1 to TRBJ1-1; a possible D gene is TRBD1 (5 bases). The V end was cut by 4 bases, the J end by 9 bases, with 22 bases between. The CDR3 has 15 residues. The germline V gene has CDR1 SGHRS and CDR2 YFSETQ. CDR3 sequence: CASSQTTDKTLKAFF. The CDR3 DNA sequence: TGCGCCAGCAGCCAGACTACGGACAAGACACTGAAAGCTTTCTTT.

This chain connects TRBV9 to TRBJ1-3; D might be TRBD1 (5 bases). The CDR3 is 13 amino acids. The V and J ends lost 4 bases and 6 bases respectively, with 11 bases between them. Germline CDR1 is SGDLS and CDR2 is YYNGEE. CDR3 coding DNA: TGTGCCAGCAGCTCCCTGGGGGAAAACACCATATATTTT. Its protein is CASSSLGENTIYF.

The rearrangement uses TRBV27 and TRBJ1-6, with D possibly matching TRBD1 (5 bases). The germline gives CDR1 MNHEY, CDR2 SMNVEV (reference sequence). There are 15 residues in the CDR3. The germline V and J ends were trimmed by 2 bases and 6 bases, with 11 bases remaining between them. The CDR3 reads CASSLGGIANSPLHF. Written as DNA, the CDR3 is TGTGCCAGCAGTTTAGGGGGTATAGCTAATTCACCCCTCCACTTT.

The rearrangement links TRBV19 to TRBJ2-7; tentative D call: TRBD2 (6 bases). The CDR3 runs 15 residues. Trimming pared 6 bases from V and 1 base from J, leaving 16 bases between. Germline CDR1 reads LNHDA; CDR2 reads SQIVND (reference sequence). CDR3 sequence reads: CASSTSSKWSYEQYF. The CDR3, as DNA: TGTGCCAGTAGCACTAGCAGTAAATGGTCCTACGAGCAGTACTTC.

J is TRBJ2-7 and V is TRBV6-2 or TRBV6-3; TRBD2 agrees at 8 bases. The CDR3 extends over 16 amino acids. The germline V gene has CDR1 MNHEY and CDR2 SVGEGT. The ends lost 0 bases at V and 2 bases at J; junction bases unmatched: 6. The CDR3 here is CASSYSSGGPTYEQYF. As DNA, the CDR3 is TGTGCCAGCAGTTACTCGAGCGGGGGTCCCACCTACGAGCAGTACTTC.

The V gene is TRBV11-2, the J gene TRBJ2-7; 8 nucleotides agree with TRBD2. In germline, CDR1 is SGHAT, CDR2 FQNNGV. V dropped 2 bases and J dropped 4; count of bases not matched to a gene: 4. This CDR3 is built from 14 residues. For the CDR3, the DNA is TGTGCCAGCAGCTTATACGGGGGGGAGTACGAGCAGTACTTC. Translation gives CASSLYGGEYEQYF.

V gene TRBV5-4 combines with J gene TRBJ1-6; D may be TRBD1 (5 bases). Trimming pared 3 bases from V and 6 bases from J, leaving 13 bases between. CDR1 and CDR2 (germline): SGHNT, YYREEE (reference sequence). This CDR3 region has 15 residues. The CDR3 region has the DNA TGTGCCAGCAGCTCCCCGGGACCGGGTAATTCACCCCTCCACTTT. Protein product: CASSSPGPGNSPLHF.

V is TRBV5-1 and J is TRBJ1-2; D is unresolved. Germline CDR1 SGHRS, CDR2 YFSETQ. The CDR3 is 12 residues long. V lost 4 bases and J 4 bases, leaving 8 bases between the germline ends. The CDR3 coding sequence is TGCGCCAGCAGCGGCGGCGTCTATGGCTACACCTTC. The encoded protein is CASSGGVYGYTF.

J is TRBJ1-6 and V is TRBV5-6; D gene ambiguous. Deletions cut 4 bases from V and 5 bases from J, with 16 bases between. This CDR3 has 16 amino acids. The V gene's germline CDR1 is SGHDT and CDR2 YYEEEE. The CDR3 loop reads CASSAYTRRDNSPLHF. Here the CDR3 DNA reads TGTGCCAGCAGCGCCTACACGAGACGGGATAATTCACCCCTCCACTTT.

A single count supports this clone. The V and J genes are TRBV14 and TRBJ2-7; 10 bases map to TRBD1. CDR1 SGHDN and CDR2 FVKESK come from the germline V gene. The CDR3 consists of 17 residues. The ends lost 4 bases at V and 3 bases at J; junction bases unmatched: 12. Here the CDR3 reads CASSPYGQGERDYEQYF. The CDR3 coding sequence is TGTGCCAGCAGCCCCTACGGACAGGGGGAAAGGGACTACGAGCAGTACTTC.

The chain couples TRBV27 to TRBJ1-2; TRBD1 agrees at 10 bases. The V gene end was trimmed by 6 bases and the J gene end by 7 bases; junction bases not matched to a gene: 11. The CDR3 has 15 amino acids. CDR1 MNHEY and CDR2 SMNVEV come from the germline V gene (reference sequence). The CDR3 DNA sequence: TGTGCCAGCAGGGATCCTGGACAGGGGGACGGTGGCTACACCTTC. Translating gives CASRDPGQGDGGYTF.

V usage is TRBV6-6 and J usage is TRBJ1-3; TRBD1 is a possible D gene (5 bases). The length of the CDR3 is 13 residues. Germline-derived CDR1 and CDR2 are MNHNY and SVGAGI (reference sequence). Between the trimmed V and J ends, which lost 7 bases and 0 bases, there was a span of 7 bases. As DNA, the CDR3 is TGTGCCAGCACCGACAGCTCTGGAAACACCATATATTTT. Translating gives CASTDSSGNTIYF.

J is TRBJ1-4 and V is TRBV2, with 7 positions matching TRBD1. This CDR3 is 13 amino acids long. V lost 7 bases and J lost 7; bases outside the gene matches: 6. In germline, CDR1 is SNHLY, CDR2 FYNNEI. The CDR3 DNA sequence: TGTGCCAGCAAACCAGGGGGAGGTGAAAAACTGTTTTTT. Amino acid sequence: CASKPGGGEKLFF.

This clone came up once. The chain is built from TRBV4-1 and TRBJ1-1, with D tentatively TRBD1 (5 bases). Germline V CDR1 and CDR2: MGHRA, YSYEKL. Between the trimmed V and J ends, which lost 0 bases and 5 bases, there was a span of 13 bases. The CDR3 runs to 15 residues. The CDR3 DNA reads as TGCGCCAGCAGCCAAGACCCAGGGACGGATACTGAAGCTTTCTTT. Translated: CASSQDPGTDTEAFF.

The chain couples TRBV18 to TRBJ1-3; D gene unclear. CDR1 and CDR2 (germline): KGHSH, LQKENI. CDR3 length: 16 amino acids. Trimming cost V 3 bases and J 0 bases, with 12 bases left between them. The CDR3 spells CASSPTLSASGNTIYF. The CDR3 DNA follows: TGTGCCAGCTCACCGACACTTAGCGCCTCTGGAAACACCATATATTTT.

In the case of this clone: Other DNA sequences in this sample translate to the same CDR3. J is TRBJ1-2 and V is TRBV5-1; D perhaps matches TRBD1 (6 bases). The CDR3 has 14 residues. V lost 3 bases, J lost 6 bases, and 15 bases lay in between. Germline CDR1 reads SGHRS; CDR2 reads YFSETQ. Here the CDR3 reads CASSSRGQSNGYTF. In DNA form, the CDR3 reads TGCGCCAGCAGCTCCCGGGGGCAGTCGAATGGCTACACCTTC.

This chain connects TRBV5-1 to TRBJ2-5, with D unclear. The CDR3 runs to 16 residues. Looked up from germline, CDR1 is SGHRS and CDR2 is YFSETQ. V was shortened by 0 bases and J by 2 bases, with 14 bases between the two germline ends. The CDR3 region is CASSLGGVRGQETQYF. CDR3 nucleotide sequence: TGCGCCAGCAGCTTGGGCGGAGTGCGAGGACAAGAGACCCAGTACTTC.

The J gene is TRBJ1-2, the V gene TRBV19; D not resolved. This CDR3 region has 15 residues. CDR1 and CDR2 from the germline V gene are LNHDA and SQIVND (reference sequence). Trimming pared 4 bases from V and 0 bases from J, leaving 12 bases between. CDR3 loop: CASSKRADPNYGYTF. In DNA, the CDR3 is TGTGCCAGTAGTAAAAGGGCAGATCCTAACTATGGCTACACCTTC.

V is TRBV7-2 and J is TRBJ1-2; 7 bases fit TRBD1. J gave up 5 bases and V 4 bases, and 10 bases lay outside the gene matches. There are 15 residues in the CDR3. Germline V gene data show CDR1 as SGHTA and CDR2 as FQGNSA. The CDR3 region has the DNA TGTGCCAGCAGCTCTGGAGGACAGGTGTTTTATGGCTACACCTTC. Its protein product is CASSSGGQVFYGYTF. The full variable domain, completed using reference TRBV7-2 and TRBJ1-2, is GAGVSQSPSNKVTEKGKDVELRCDPISGHTALYWYRQSLGQGLEFLIYFQGNSAPDKSGLPSDRFSAERTGGSVSTLTIQRTQQEDSAVYLCASSSGGQVFYGYTFGSGTRLTVV.

The gene calls are TRBV19 and TRBJ1-2; 8 bases map to TRBD1. CDR3 length equals 16 residues. Unmatched junction bases numbered 9, after V lost 4 bases and J lost 2 bases. The germline gives CDR1 LNHDA, CDR2 SQIVND (reference sequence). CDR3 in DNA: TGTGCCAGTAGTACCCCGAGGACAGGGATCAACTATGGCTACACCTTC. Encoded protein: CASSTPRTGINYGYTF.

The chain employs TRBV9 and TRBJ1-1; D might be TRBD1 (5 bases). The V gene's germline CDR1 is SGDLS and CDR2 YYNGEE. The CDR3 covers 15 residues. V lost 4 bases and J 0 bases, leaving 13 bases between the germline ends. CDR3 loop: CASSPQPGLNTEAFF. CDR3 in DNA: TGTGCCAGCAGCCCCCAACCAGGGCTGAACACTGAAGCTTTCTTT.

The chain has TRBV5-4 and TRBJ1-1; no reliable D call. This CDR3 is built from 13 residues. The V end was cut by 4 bases, the J end by 0 bases, with 7 bases between. The germline CDR1 and CDR2 sequences are SGHNT and YYREEE (reference sequence). CDR3 nucleotide sequence: TGTGCCAGCAGCATCATAATGAACACTGAAGCTTTCTTT. Amino acid sequence: CASSIIMNTEAFF.

The V gene is TRBV7-9, the J gene TRBJ1-1, with a weak D call TRBD1 (5 bases). CDR1 and CDR2 (germline): SEHNR, FQNEAQ (reference sequence). The CDR3 totals 13 residues. V was shortened by 6 bases and J by 3 bases, with 11 bases between the two germline ends. Here the CDR3 DNA reads TGTGCCAGCAGACTAGACAGTTACACTGAAGCTTTCTTT. Its protein is CASRLDSYTEAFF. Using reference TRBV7-9 and TRBJ1-1 for the parts outside the CDR3, the full variable domain is DTGVSQNPRHKITKRGQNVTFRCDPISEHNRLYWYRQTLGQGPEFLTYFQNEAQLEKSRLLSDRFSAERPKGSFSTLEIQRTEQGDSAMYLCASRLDSYTEAFFGQGTRLTVV.

J is TRBJ2-3 and V is TRBV19; TRBD2 matches at 9 bases. Germline trimming cut 3 bases from V and 1 base from J; bases unmatched to any gene: 5. The length of the CDR3 is 16 residues. Germline V CDR1 and CDR2: LNHDA, SQIVND (reference sequence). The CDR3 DNA is TGTGCCAGTAGTATTCCGCGGGGGGGTCGCACAGATACGCAGTATTTT. The encoded protein is CASSIPRGGRTDTQYF.